Following are 10 T cell receptor beta chains from one sample sequenced in a study of shared clonotypes between healthy human individuals. Some clones are missing from TCRdb's copy, which holds only in-frame ones; the method was immunoSEQ multiplex PCR. The table records roughly 1,500,000 clones, nearly 99% of them present only once. Sequencing used naive CD4+ T cells sorted from blood. The sample's subset: CD45RA+ positively selected. These TCRs come from a man aged 30 to 45 in good health.

The J gene is TRBJ2-6, the V gene TRBV10-3; D may match TRBD1 or TRBD2 (5 bases each). CDR1 ENHRY and CDR2 SYGVKD come from the germline V gene. The CDR3 runs 16 residues. Between the trimmed V and J ends, which lost 7 bases and 0 bases, there was a span of 13 bases. CDR3 sequence: CAIKAGTFSGANVLTF. CDR3 DNA sequence: TGTGCCATCAAGGCAGGGACCTTCTCTGGGGCCAACGTCCTGACTTTC.

This sequence joins TRBV10-3 and TRBJ1-2, with 9 bases matching TRBD1. The V gene's germline CDR1 is ENHRY and CDR2 SYGVKD. V lost 11 bases to trimming and J lost 8 bases; unmatched junction nucleotides: 18. This CDR3 is built from 15 residues. The CDR3 sequence: CALRKGDRVFTGYTF. The CDR3 DNA is TGTGCCCTCCGTAAAGGGGACAGGGTCTTTACGGGCTACACCTTC.

The chain has TRBV11-2 and TRBJ2-3, with 7 nucleotides matching TRBD1. The CDR3 is made up of 15 amino acids. V dropped 5 bases and J dropped 4; count of bases not matched to a gene: 9. Germline V lookup: CDR1 SGHAT, CDR2 FQNNGV. The CDR3 loop is CASSPFGQAPDTQYF. CDR3 nucleotides: TGTGCCAGCAGCCCCTTCGGACAGGCCCCAGATACGCAGTATTTT. Supplemented by reference TRBV11-2 and TRBJ2-3, the full variable domain reads EAGVAQSPRYKIIEKRQSVAFWCNPISGHATLYWYQQILGQGPKLLIQFQNNGVVDDSQLPKDRFSAERLKGVDSTLKIQPAKLEDSAVYLCASSPFGQAPDTQYFGPGTRLTVL.

This clone has only one observation. The rearrangement links TRBV4-3 to TRBJ2-4; no clear D. The germline V gene encodes CDR1 LGHNA and CDR2 YSLEER. The CDR3 is 14 amino acids. Trimming removed 0 bases at V and 1 base at J, with 4 bases between. The CDR3 protein is CASSQEPAKNIQYF. The CDR3 nucleotides are TGCGCCAGCAGCCAAGAACCCGCCAAAAACATTCAGTACTTC.

The chain carries TRBV14 and TRBJ2-2; TRBD2 aligns across 9 bases. V dropped 0 bases and J dropped 7; count of bases not matched to a gene: 9. There are 17 residues in the CDR3. The germline CDR1 and CDR2 sequences are SGHDN and FVKESK. The CDR3 loop reads CASSQEGLAGEVGELFF. CDR3 nucleotides: TGTGCCAGCAGCCAAGAAGGATTAGCGGGAGAGGTCGGGGAGCTGTTTTTT.

The chain joins TRBV25-1 to TRBJ2-7, with 7 positions matching TRBD2. The CDR3 has 16 amino acids. Germline V CDR1 and CDR2: MGHDK, SYGVNS. Trimming at V came to 3 bases and at J to 3 bases, leaving 11 bases not matched to a gene. The CDR3: CASSDRRGGRIYEQYF. The CDR3 DNA is TGTGCCAGCAGTGATAGAAGGGGCGGGAGAATCTACGAGCAGTACTTC.

V usage is TRBV4-1 and J usage is TRBJ2-2, with D unclear. Germline values: CDR1 MGHRA, CDR2 YSYEKL. The length of the CDR3 is 15 residues. V lost 0 bases, J lost 5 bases, and 10 bases lay in between. The CDR3 here is CASSQDGLETGELFF. In DNA form, the CDR3 reads TGCGCCAGCAGCCAAGATGGGCTAGAAACCGGGGAGCTGTTTTTT.

The V and J genes are TRBV6-5 and TRBJ2-7; TRBD1 is a possible D gene (7 bases). This CDR3 contains 15 residues. V was cut by 2 bases and J by 1 base, with 12 bases left in between. Germline assignment: CDR1 MNHEY and CDR2 SVGAGI. The CDR3: CASSYGGGLSYEQYF. For the CDR3, the DNA is TGTGCCAGCAGTTACGGAGGGGGCCTATCCTACGAGCAGTACTTC.

This rearrangement joins TRBV6-5 to TRBJ1-1; no firm D call. Trimming stripped 0 bases from V and 0 bases from J, with 11 bases between. This CDR3 region has 16 residues. Germline CDR1 reads MNHEY; CDR2 reads SVGAGI. CDR3 sequence: CASSYSRELMNTEAFF. Here the CDR3 DNA reads TGTGCCAGCAGTTACTCGAGGGAGCTCATGAACACTGAAGCTTTCTTT.

This clone was counted a single time. The V and J genes are TRBV10-3 and TRBJ2-5; 11 bases agree with TRBD2. V lost 2 bases and J lost 0; bases outside the gene matches: 2. The germline CDR1 and CDR2 sequences are ENHRY and SYGVKD. The CDR3 sequence is 16 residues long. CDR3 protein: CAISEGTSGNQETQYF. The CDR3, as DNA: TGTGCCATCAGTGAGGGGACTAGCGGAAACCAAGAGACCCAGTACTTC.